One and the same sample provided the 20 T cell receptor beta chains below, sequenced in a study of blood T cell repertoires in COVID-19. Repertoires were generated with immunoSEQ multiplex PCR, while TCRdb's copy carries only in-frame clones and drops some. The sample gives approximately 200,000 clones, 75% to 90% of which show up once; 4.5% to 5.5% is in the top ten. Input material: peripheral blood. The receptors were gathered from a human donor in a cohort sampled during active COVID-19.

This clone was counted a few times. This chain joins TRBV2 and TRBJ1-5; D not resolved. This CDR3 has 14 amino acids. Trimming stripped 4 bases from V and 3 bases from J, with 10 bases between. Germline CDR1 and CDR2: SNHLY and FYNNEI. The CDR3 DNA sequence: TGTGCCAGCAGTGCCATGGGCATCAATCAGCCCCAGCATTTT. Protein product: CASSAMGINQPQHF.

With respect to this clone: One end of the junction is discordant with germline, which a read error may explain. The CDR3 DNA sequence: TGTGCCAGCAGTGCTCGGGGTTGGGGTAGCTTC. Its protein product is CASSARGWGSF. The V gene is TRBV2, the J gene TRBJ2-7, with D possibly TRBD2 on 5 matching bases. The germline CDR1 and CDR2 sequences are SNHLY and FYNNEI. CDR3 length equals 11 residues.

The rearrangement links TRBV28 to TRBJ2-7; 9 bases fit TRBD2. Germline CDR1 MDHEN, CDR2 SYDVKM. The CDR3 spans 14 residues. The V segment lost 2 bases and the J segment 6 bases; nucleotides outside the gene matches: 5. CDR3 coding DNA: TGTGCCAGCAGTTTAGGTCTAGCGGGACGCGAGCAGTACTTC. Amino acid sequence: CASSLGLAGREQYF.

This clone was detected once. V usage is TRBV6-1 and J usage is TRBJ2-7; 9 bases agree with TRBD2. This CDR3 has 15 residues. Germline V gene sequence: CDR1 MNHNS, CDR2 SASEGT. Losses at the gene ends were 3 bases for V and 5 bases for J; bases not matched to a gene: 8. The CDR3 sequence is CASSDGLAGLHEQYF. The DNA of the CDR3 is TGTGCCAGCAGTGATGGTCTAGCGGGACTCCACGAGCAGTACTTC.

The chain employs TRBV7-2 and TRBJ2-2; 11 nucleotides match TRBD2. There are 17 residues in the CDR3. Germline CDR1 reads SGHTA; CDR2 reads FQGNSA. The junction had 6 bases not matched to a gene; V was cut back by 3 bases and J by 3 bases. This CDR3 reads CASSFPTSGIDTGELFF. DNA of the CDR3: TGTGCCAGCAGCTTCCCGACTAGCGGGATTGACACCGGGGAGCTGTTTTTT. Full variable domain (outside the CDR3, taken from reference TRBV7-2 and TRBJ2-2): GAGVSQSPSNKVTEKGKDVELRCDPISGHTALYWYRQSLGQGLEFLIYFQGNSAPDKSGLPSDRFSAERTGGSVSTLTIQRTQQEDSAVYLCASSFPTSGIDTGELFFGEGSRLTVL.

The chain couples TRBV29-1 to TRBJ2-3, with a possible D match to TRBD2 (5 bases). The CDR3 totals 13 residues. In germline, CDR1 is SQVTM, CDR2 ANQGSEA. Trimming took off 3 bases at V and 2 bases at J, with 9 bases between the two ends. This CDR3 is CSVDGKYTDTQYF. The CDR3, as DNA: TGCAGCGTTGACGGGAAATACACAGATACGCAGTATTTT.

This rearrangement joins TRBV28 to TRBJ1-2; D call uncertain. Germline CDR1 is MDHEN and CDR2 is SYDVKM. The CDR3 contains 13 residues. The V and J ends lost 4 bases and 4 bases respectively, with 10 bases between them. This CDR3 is CASSYGRVYGYTF. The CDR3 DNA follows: TGTGCCAGCAGTTATGGGCGGGTCTATGGCTACACCTTC.

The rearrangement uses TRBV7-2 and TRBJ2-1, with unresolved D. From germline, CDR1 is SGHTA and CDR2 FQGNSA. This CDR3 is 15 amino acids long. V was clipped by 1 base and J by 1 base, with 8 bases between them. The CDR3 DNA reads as TGTGCCAGCAGCTTAGTTGGCCGTTCCTACAATGAGCAGTTCTTC. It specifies CASSLVGRSYNEQFF.

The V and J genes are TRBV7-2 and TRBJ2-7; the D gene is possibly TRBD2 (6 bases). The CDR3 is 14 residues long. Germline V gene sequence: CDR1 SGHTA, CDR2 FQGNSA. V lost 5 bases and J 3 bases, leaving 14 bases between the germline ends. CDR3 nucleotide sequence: TGTGCCAGCAGCCCTTTTCAGGGAGGCTACGAGCAGTACTTC. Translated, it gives CASSPFQGGYEQYF.

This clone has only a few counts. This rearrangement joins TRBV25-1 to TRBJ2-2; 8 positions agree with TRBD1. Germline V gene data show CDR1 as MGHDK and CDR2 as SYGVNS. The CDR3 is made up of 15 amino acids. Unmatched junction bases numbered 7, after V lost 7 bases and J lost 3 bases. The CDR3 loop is CASKNRGKDTGELFF. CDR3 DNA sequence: TGTGCCAGCAAGAACAGGGGGAAGGACACCGGGGAGCTGTTTTTT. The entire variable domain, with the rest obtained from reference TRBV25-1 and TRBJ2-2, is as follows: EADIYQTPRYLVIGTGKKITLECSQTMGHDKMYWYQQDPGMELHLIHYSYGVNSTEKGDLSSESTVSRIRTEHFPLTLESARPSHTSQYLCASKNRGKDTGELFFGEGSRLTVL.

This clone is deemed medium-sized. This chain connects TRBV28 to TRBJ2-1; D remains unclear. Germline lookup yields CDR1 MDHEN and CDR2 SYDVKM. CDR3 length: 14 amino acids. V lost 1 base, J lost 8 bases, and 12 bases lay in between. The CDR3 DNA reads TGTGCCAGCAGTTTATCTACTAACTCATATGAGCAGTTCTTC. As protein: CASSLSTNSYEQFF.

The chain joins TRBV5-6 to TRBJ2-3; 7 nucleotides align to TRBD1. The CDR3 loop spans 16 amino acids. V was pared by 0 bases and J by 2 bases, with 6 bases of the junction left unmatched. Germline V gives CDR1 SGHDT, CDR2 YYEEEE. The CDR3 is CASSLAPGQTTDTQYF. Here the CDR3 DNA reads TGTGCCAGCAGCTTGGCTCCGGGACAGACCACAGATACGCAGTATTTT.

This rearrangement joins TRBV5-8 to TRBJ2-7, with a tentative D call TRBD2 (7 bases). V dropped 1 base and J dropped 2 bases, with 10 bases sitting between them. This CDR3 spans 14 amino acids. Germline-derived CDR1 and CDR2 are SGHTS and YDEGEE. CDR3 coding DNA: TGTGCCAGCAGCTTGCGGGGGGCCGCCTACGAGCAGTACTTC. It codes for CASSLRGAAYEQYF.

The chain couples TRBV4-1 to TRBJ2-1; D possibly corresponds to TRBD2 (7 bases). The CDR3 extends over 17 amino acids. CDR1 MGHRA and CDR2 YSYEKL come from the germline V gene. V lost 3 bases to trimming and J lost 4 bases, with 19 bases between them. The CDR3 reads CASSQPHGGGRYNEQFF. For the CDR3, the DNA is TGCGCCAGCAGCCAGCCCCATGGGGGGGGGCGTTACAATGAGCAGTTCTTC.

CDR3 sequence (DNA): TGTGCCAGCAGCGTTCGGGGGACTAGCGGGAATGTGAAGGGAGCTGGGGCCAACGTCCTGACTTTC. Its protein is CASSVRGTSGNVKGAGANVLTF. The chain uses TRBV9 and TRBJ2-6; TRBD2 matches 13 bases. Per the germline V gene, CDR1 is SGDLS and CDR2 is YYNGEE. The CDR3 length is 22 residues. V lost 2 bases, J lost 2 bases, and 16 bases stayed unmatched. The entire variable domain, with the rest obtained from reference TRBV9 and TRBJ2-6, is as follows: DSGVTQTPKHLITATGQRVTLRCSPRSGDLSVYWYQQSLDQGLQFLIQYYNGEERAKGNILERFSAQQFPDLHSELNLSSLELGDSALYFCASSVRGTSGNVKGAGANVLTFGAGSRLTVL.

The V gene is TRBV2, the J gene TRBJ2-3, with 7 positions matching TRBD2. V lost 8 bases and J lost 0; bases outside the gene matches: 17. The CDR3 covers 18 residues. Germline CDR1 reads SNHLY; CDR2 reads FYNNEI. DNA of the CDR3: TGTGCCAGCTTCTGGGGGGGGAGTTGGGTATCTAGCACAGATACGCAGTATTTT. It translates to CASFWGGSWVSSTDTQYF.

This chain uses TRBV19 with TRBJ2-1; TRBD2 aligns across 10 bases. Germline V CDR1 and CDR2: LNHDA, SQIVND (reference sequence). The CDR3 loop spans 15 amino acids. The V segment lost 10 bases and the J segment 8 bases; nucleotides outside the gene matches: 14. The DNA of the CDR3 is TGTGCCACTCAGTGGGGGCTAGCGGGAGTGTATGAGCAGTTCTTC. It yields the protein CATQWGLAGVYEQFF.

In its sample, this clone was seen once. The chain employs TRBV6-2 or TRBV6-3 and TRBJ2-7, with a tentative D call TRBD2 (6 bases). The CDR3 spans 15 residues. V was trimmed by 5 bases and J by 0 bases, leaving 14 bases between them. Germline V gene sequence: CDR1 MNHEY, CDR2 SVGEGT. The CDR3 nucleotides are TGTGCCAGCAGTCGCCCCGGGAGTAGCTCCTACGAGCAGTACTTC. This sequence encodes CASSRPGSSSYEQYF.

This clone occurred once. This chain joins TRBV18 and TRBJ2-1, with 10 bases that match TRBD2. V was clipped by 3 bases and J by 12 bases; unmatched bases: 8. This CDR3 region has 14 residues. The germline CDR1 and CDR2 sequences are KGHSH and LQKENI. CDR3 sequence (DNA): TGTGCCAGCTCACCTGGGCTAGCGGGAGTGGGGCAGTTCTTC. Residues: CASSPGLAGVGQFF.

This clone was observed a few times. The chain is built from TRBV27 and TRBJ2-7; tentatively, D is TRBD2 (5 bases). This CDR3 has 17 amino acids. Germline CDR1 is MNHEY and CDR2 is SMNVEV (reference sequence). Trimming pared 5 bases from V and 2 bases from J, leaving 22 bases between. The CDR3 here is CASSPAGGLGGTYEQYF. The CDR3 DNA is TGTGCCAGCAGTCCGGCCGGCGGACTCGGCGGTACCTACGAGCAGTACTTC.